The rows below give T cell receptor beta chains drawn from one sample of a study of T cell responses to AZD1222 COVID-19 vaccine. Using immunoSEQ multiplex PCR, the repertoire was profiled, and TCRdb retains in-frame clones only, with some absent. Found here are some 83,000 clones, over 80% of them singletons; the top ten hold approximately 5.8%. The material sequenced was peripheral blood, taken on day 0 of AZD1222 vaccination. These receptors all come from an adult in good health. Each CDR3 is given with its conserved first and last residue. The D gene is left open where the match is weak. Clone size is given for some rows only: seen once, a few or many times, or a class if the clone is expanded.

.	.	TRBV11-2	TRBJ1-2	CASSLDIGRGGYTF	TGTGCCAGCAGCTTAGATATCGGCAGGGGTGGCTACACCTTC
TRBD1	.	TRBV14	TRBJ2-7	CASSLGQGASYEQYF	TGTGCCAGCAGCCTCGGACAGGGGGCATCCTACGAGCAGTACTTC
TRBD2	.	TRBV29-1	TRBJ2-2	CSVLLSGGASGELFF	TGCAGCGTCCTACTAAGCGGGGGGGCCTCCGGGGAGCTGTTTTTT
.	.	TRBV5-5	TRBJ1-2	CASGRGPTDYGYTF	TGTGCCAGCGGACGGGGACCGACAGACTATGGCTACACCTTC
TRBD1	.	TRBV18	TRBJ1-1	CASSPGPGQGSTEAFF	TGTGCCAGCTCACCAGGACCGGGACAGGGAAGCACTGAAGCTTTCTTT
.	once	TRBV7-2	TRBJ1-5	CASSLVGSDGFNQPQHF	TGTGCCAGCAGCTTAGTTGGGAGCGACGGGTTCAATCAGCCCCAGCATTTT
.	once	TRBV5-1	TRBJ1-2	CASSPTEFAFYGYTF	TGCGCCAGCAGCCCAACCGAATTCGCTTTTTATGGCTACACCTTC
.	.	TRBV21-1	TRBJ2-4	CASSKVWFGGLLAKNIQYF	TGTGCCAGCAGCAAAGTTTGGTTTGGGGGGCTACTAGCCAAAAACATTCAGTACTTC
TRBD2	.	TRBV6-4	TRBJ2-1	CASSDSGGGYNEQFF	TGTGCCAGCAGTGACTCCGGGGGAGGGTACAATGAGCAGTTCTTC
.	.	TRBV25-1	TRBJ1-5	CASSEYGQPNQPQHF	TGTGCCAGCAGTGAATACGGGCAGCCCAATCAGCCCCAGCATTTT
.	.	TRBV7-3	TRBJ1-1	CASSPRGGLTEAFF	TGTGCCAGCAGCCCAAGGGGGGGTCTGACTGAAGCTTTCTTT
.	.	TRBV20-1	TRBJ1-2	CSAVNGGGYTF	TGCAGTGCCGTAAATGGGGGTGGCTACACCTTC
.	.	TRBV6-4	TRBJ2-2	CASSENLSTGELFF	TGTGCCAGCAGTGAAAACCTCTCAACCGGGGAGCTGTTTTTT
.	.	TRBV7-9	TRBJ2-1	CASSLRTTIEQFF	TGTGCCAGCAGCTTACGGACTACAATTGAGCAGTTCTTC
.	.	TRBV7-9	TRBJ1-1	CASSLVENTEAFF	TGTGCCAGCAGCTTAGTGGAGAACACTGAAGCTTTCTTT
.	once	TRBV20-1	TRBJ1-2	CSASSQNYGYTF	TGCAGTGCTAGTTCACAGAACTATGGCTACACCTTC
.	.	TRBV10-3	TRBJ1-1	CATSTEIYTEAFF	TGTGCCACCTCGACCGAGATCTACACTGAAGCTTTCTTT
.	.	TRBV7-2	TRBJ2-3	CASSLVGGGNTDTQYF	TGTGCCAGCAGCTTAGTAGGGGGGGGGAACACAGATACGCAGTATTTT
TRBD2	few	TRBV5-1	TRBJ2-1	CASSLQLAGAYNEQFF	TGCGCCAGCAGCCTTCAACTAGCGGGGGCCTACAATGAGCAGTTCTTC
TRBD1	few	TRBV7-3	TRBJ1-1	CASSLGQGHTEAFF	TGTGCCAGCAGCTTGGGACAGGGGCACACTGAAGCTTTCTTT
.	.	TRBV7-8	TRBJ1-6	CASSPYTGVGSPLHF	TGTGCCAGCAGCCCCTACACGGGCGTCGGTTCACCCCTCCACTTT
TRBD1	.	TRBV19	TRBJ1-5	CASRTGDYSNQPQHF	TGTGCCAGTCGGACAGGCGACTATAGCAATCAGCCCCAGCATTTT
.	few	TRBV20-1	TRBJ1-1	CSAEEDGEAFF	TGCAGTGCAGAAGAGGATGGGGAAGCTTTCTTT
.	.	TRBV7-3	TRBJ1-2	CASSLSRDTVEYTF	TGTGCCAGCAGCTTGTCCCGGGACACCGTAGAGTACACCTTC
TRBD2	.	TRBV24-1	TRBJ2-1	CATSARTSGYNEQFF	TGTGCCACCAGTGCCCGGACTAGCGGTTACAATGAGCAGTTCTTC
TRBD2	.	TRBV5-1	TRBJ2-7	CASSLGVSGDSFYEQYF	TGCGCCAGCAGCTTGGGAGTCAGCGGGGATTCTTTTTACGAGCAGTACTTC
.	.	TRBV5-8	TRBJ2-3	CASSSGTITDTQYF	TGTGCCAGCAGCTCCGGGACGATCACAGATACGCAGTATTTT
.	few	TRBV9	TRBJ1-5	CASSLGYSNQPQHF	TGTGCCAGCAGCCTCGGTTATAGCAATCAGCCCCAGCATTTT
.	once	TRBV2	TRBJ2-6	CASSEGGSGANVLTF	TGTGCCAGCAGTGAAGGGGGGTCTGGGGCCAACGTCCTGACTTTC
TRBD1	few	TRBV18	TRBJ1-1	CASSPWDRDTEAFF	TGTGCCAGCTCACCATGGGACAGGGATACTGAAGCTTTCTTT
.	.	TRBV19	TRBJ1-6	CASNSGRSSYNSPLHF	TGTGCCAGTAACTCGGGACGGAGCTCCTATAATTCACCCCTCCACTTT
.	.	TRBV7-9	TRBJ1-3	CASSYLQVAQWSGNTIYF	TGTGCCAGCAGCTACCTACAGGTAGCGCAATGGTCTGGAAACACCATATATTTT
.	.	TRBV7-2	TRBJ1-3	CASSLVNTGNTIYF	TGTGCCAGCAGCTTAGTGAACACTGGAAACACCATATATTTT
TRBD2	.	TRBV29-1	TRBJ2-3	CSVSGLAETGSTDTQYF	TGCAGCGTTTCAGGACTAGCGGAGACTGGTAGCACAGATACGCAGTATTTT
.	.	TRBV5-8	TRBJ1-4	CASSLAWGSREKLFF	TGTGCCAGCAGCTTGGCCTGGGGAAGTCGTGAAAAACTGTTTTTT
.	.	TRBV6-5	TRBJ1-5	CASNARVTSNQPQHF	TGTGCCAGCAACGCTCGGGTAACCAGCAATCAGCCCCAGCATTTT
.	once	TRBV18	TRBJ1-5	CASSPGREQPQHF	TGTGCCAGCTCACCAGGCAGGGAGCAGCCCCAGCATTTT
.	.	TRBV6-5	TRBJ2-1	CASSWTIHNEQFF	TGTGCCAGCAGTTGGACCATCCACAATGAGCAGTTCTTC
TRBD1	.	TRBV5-6	TRBJ1-2	CASSRGQGRYGYTF	TGTGCCAGCAGCCGGGGACAGGGCCGCTATGGCTACACCTTC
.	.	TRBV18	TRBJ1-2	CASSPPQDGAHGYTF	TGTGCCAGCTCACCACCTCAGGACGGAGCACATGGCTACACCTTC